This record covers a single T cell receptor (beta chain). What this receptor recognizes is not known. Taken from cysteine to phenylalanine, the CDR3 has 14 residues. Of all the DNA, just the CDR3 is kept, 42 bases in frame from base 1. V is cut by 10 bases and J by 2 bases, and the space between the germline ends is 16 bases. From the germline V gene, CDR1 is MDHEN and CDR2 is SYDVKM. This specimen comes from a study of cytomegalovirus exposure and HLA in healthy donors (dated by TCRdb to about 2017). Regarding the complete study: An earlier analysis of roughly 570 of the donors reported approximately 260 Gb of sequence data and approximately 120 million unique TCR beta sequences obtained from roughly 170 million T cells. All discovery cohort repertoires had been generated using a single sequencing platform. Donor age, sex, ethnicity and CMV serostatus were compiled together with the repertoire data. Class I and class II HLA loci were covered by the typing at four-digit resolution. An earlier analysis of nearly 600 of the donors applied high-throughput TCR beta sequencing to assess whether each TCR beta V gene segment acted as functional or pseudogenic. In a later analysis, previously published TCR beta repertoires from 666 donors were re-analyzed and high-resolution HLA genotyping was added so that TCR occurrence patterns could be studied. In a later genetic analysis, genome-wide SNP genotypes for about three fifths of the roughly 670 donors were used, and that subset was treated as a discovery cohort. Typing coverage varied by locus: roughly 620-630 donors for A, B, C, DRB1 and DQB1; 500 to 550 for DQA1; over 600 for DPA1; approximately 470 for DPB1. Using immunosequencing, the study profiled T cell repertoires from 500 to 800 subjects and related those repertoires to cytomegalovirus serostatus. The study aimed to test whether cataloging public T cell receptors could reveal signatures of past pathogen exposure. An early release that covered roughly 600 HLA-typed donors contained approximately 300 gigabases of sequencing data and around 85 million unique TCR sequences. Of the 300 to 450 genotyped donors, 65% to 90% were placed in the genetic ancestry cluster associated with self-reported Caucasian donors. To predict cytomegalovirus infection status, the study combined high-throughput TCR immunosequencing, statistical association of individual TCRs with disease status, and machine learning. Besides the first cohort of about 730 subjects, a separate validation cohort made up of about 120 different subjects was used. Rather than drawing on any new phenotypic data, the later analysis identified candidate immune exposures from TCR beta sequences and the way those sequences occurred across donors. Among some 400 genotyped donors of the cohort, an average of around 250,000 unique TCR beta nucleotide sequences was sequenced per donor, of which 15% to 20% were non-productive. Several DR-DQ haplotypes were treated as single units for association and clustering because of strong linkage in the cohort. Paper-wide results and their limitations: A group of highly shared sequence variants was considered likely to be a technical artifact of the sequencing pipeline. Some IMGT-functional V segments, including TRBV6-2 and TRBV6-3, could not be told apart with the 87-base-pair reads, so those segments were excluded. Cytomegalovirus status was reported to be diagnosed by the classifier with high specificity and sensitivity in both the original and validation cohorts. Most CMV-associated TCR beta chains appeared to be HLA-restricted in a later analysis, and the HLA associations seemed to be driven largely by CMV exposure. A later analysis found that HLA-associated TCR beta chains were more clonally expanded and had lower generation probabilities than equally common non-associated chains. Because some donors lacked HLA typing at each locus, the association tests relied only on the typed subset. A further reported finding was that TCR beta sequences accurately predicted the HLA-A and HLA-B alleles for most subjects in the first cohort. This cohort had only TCR beta chains sequenced, and the lack of alpha or paired-chain data limited which features could be detected. Linkage disequilibrium might explain the correlated functional status among segregating V segments, but an unknown experimental factor could not be ruled out. In a later analysis, the rate of TCR association differed among HLA loci, with DRB1 alleles having the most associated TCRs and HLA-C alleles having the fewest. The earlier analysis of 450 to 700 of the donors excluded some 16 rarely observed V segments, including chromosome 9 orphons, because counts were too low. In the study, some 180 TCR beta chains were listed as associated with cytomegalovirus. Immune exposure information for the cohort was limited to CMV serostatus. In an earlier analysis of several hundred of the donors, most TCR beta V segments were observed in productive rearrangements about 87% or about 30% of the time, broadly matching IMGT annotations. A later analysis associated about 17,000 TCR beta sequences with specific HLA alleles at a false discovery rate of 0.05. Presence/absence analyses assumed roughly uniform sequencing depth across donors, an assumption that may not hold. Most TCR sequences were observed very rarely across donors, whereas some public TCRs were present in many individuals. When HLA alleles, especially DR and DQ, strongly co-occurred, attributing TCR associations to individual alleles was difficult. A later genetic analysis reported fewer N-insertions in productive TCRs among donors in an Asian-associated ancestry cluster than the roughly 690-donor mean. In vitro tests confirmed that a few of the cytomegalovirus-associated TCR beta chains recognize cytomegalovirus antigens. A later analysis reported that several top co-occurrence clusters appeared linked to parvovirus B19, influenza, CMV and Epstein-Barr virus. It was suggested by the authors that the approach could potentially be generalized to other disease states and immunological phenotypes. A later genetic analysis associated a missense DCLRE1C variant with V-gene and J-gene trimming of TCR beta chains, and an independent cohort replicated the association.

Library preparation was by the immunoSEQ multiplex PCR assay. The multiplex PCR relied on a mix of 60 forward primers for TCR Vbeta segments and 13 reverse primers for TCR Jbeta segments. Amplification of the CDR3 region of rearranged TCR beta genes was performed with a multiplex PCR assay on genomic DNA. On the Illumina HiSeq System, the amplified TCR beta libraries were sequenced as 87-base-pair reads. The study's processing was this. In a later analysis, some 80 million unique TCR beta chains were counted across the approximately 640 repertoires, and around 10 million of these chains were shared by at least two donors. Raw reads were error-corrected and collapsed into unique sequences with a nearest-neighbor algorithm that merged closely related sequences to remove PCR and sequencing errors. To assign V, D and J gene segments, CDR3 sequences were aligned to IMGT reference sequences. Each retained sequence needed at least a six-nucleotide match to both a V gene segment and a J gene segment. Rearrangements were classified as productive when the CDR3 lacked stop codons and remained in frame with V and J, and all other rearrangements were classified as non-productive. Following IMGT convention, CDR3 was defined as the stretch from the second conserved V-encoded cysteine to the conserved J-encoded phenylalanine. In an earlier analysis of roughly 580 of the donors, sequences lacking an unambiguous match to a single V gene segment were excluded. An earlier analysis of some 610 of the donors called V segments functional above 56.7% productive rearrangements and segregating when the between-donor standard deviation exceeded 5%. To diagnose cytomegalovirus status from the catalog of TCR beta chain sequences, a statistical classification framework was built. In a later analysis, TCR nucleotide sequences were compared against IMGT/GENE-DB human TR gene sequences so that V and J genes could be assigned. The TCRdist pipeline was used in a later analysis to assign CDR3 sequences and most-parsimonious VDJ recombination scenarios. A later analysis defined each TCR beta chain by its CDR3 amino acid sequence plus V-gene family, and excluded reads lacking a unique V-gene family. In a later analysis, 450 to 600 highly shared, low-generation-probability nucleotide sequences were removed to address suspected cross-contamination and a sequencing artifact. A later analysis calculated a clonal expansion index for each public chain from normalized within-repertoire ranks of inferred template counts. Generation probabilities in a later analysis came from a VDJ recombination model fitted to out-of-frame rearrangements, and those results were checked against IGoR. Hypergeometric tests were used in a later analysis to score TCR-TCR, TCR-HLA and TCR-CMV co-occurrence, with a repertoire-size bias correction applied to the TCR pairs. To estimate false discovery rates, a later analysis permuted the HLA or CMV assignments 20 times. In a later analysis, co-occurring TCRs were grouped using DBSCAN, and TCRdist sequence similarity was added for clustering within HLA-allele-positive subsets. Co-occurrence clustering excluded repertoires with fewer than 30,000 or more than 120,000 public chains, plus five with anomalous nucleotide sharing. Imported from immuneACCESS, the table was reduced by TCRdb to in-frame sequences with V and J called. These copies leave out some clones; in studies compared against another copy, an unresolved V gene accounts for under half, and the cause of the remainder is not known. V and J calls plus clone size are reproduced from that table; the DNA served to infer D and trimming. The sample table records 140,000 to 150,000 clones. The ten largest clonotypes hold approximately 1% of the sample.

The cohort was made up of about 610 healthy bone marrow donors. At the time of sampling, every cohort member was nominally healthy, though immune exposures that went unrecorded were likely present. The donor was CMV seronegative and belonged to the group of 350 or so seronegative cohort members. Every donor gave a peripheral blood sample, and the peripheral blood mononuclear cells from that sample were used for TCR beta sequencing. The Qiagen DNeasy Blood Extraction Kit was used to extract genomic DNA from the blood cell samples. The clonotype originates from a male donor in good health and CMV-seronegative. Recombination connected TRBV28 to TRBJ2-3; the D gene is perhaps TRBD1, from 5 matching bases. The sample consisted of PBMCs. The DNA sequence is as follows: TGTGCCACCTTCAGGCAGGGCCTCACAGATACGCAGTATTTT. This is translated as CATFRQGLTDTQYF.